The sample holds a few counts of the clone carrying this T cell receptor beta chain. The sample comes from a study of tumor-infiltrating lymphocytes in localized non-small cell lung cancer. TCRdb's copy holds only in-frame clones and misses some; the assay was immunoSEQ multiplex PCR. The profile shows approximately 17,000 clones, more than 60% of them singletons. What was sequenced was lung tumor tissue. The clonotype originates from a human donor with non-small cell lung cancer.

CDR3 nucleotides: TGTGCCATCAGTGTTACCGACAGGGACGAGCAGTACTTC. It specifies CAISVTDRDEQYF. J is TRBJ2-7 and V is TRBV10-3, with 7 nucleotides matching TRBD1. Germline-derived CDR1 and CDR2 are ENHRY and SYGVKD. This CDR3 contains 13 residues. J lost 5 bases, V lost 4 bases, and 5 bases had no gene match.